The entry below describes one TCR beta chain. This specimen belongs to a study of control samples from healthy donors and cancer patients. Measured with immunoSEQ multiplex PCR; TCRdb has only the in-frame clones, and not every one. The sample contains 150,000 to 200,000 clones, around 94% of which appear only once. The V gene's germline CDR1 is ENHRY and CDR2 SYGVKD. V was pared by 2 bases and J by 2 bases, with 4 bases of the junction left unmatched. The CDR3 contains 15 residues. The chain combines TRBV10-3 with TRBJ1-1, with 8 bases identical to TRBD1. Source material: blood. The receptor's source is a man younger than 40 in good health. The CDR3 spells CAISEKDRVNTEAFF. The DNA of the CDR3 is TGTGCCATCAGTGAGAAGGACAGGGTCAACACTGAAGCTTTCTTT.